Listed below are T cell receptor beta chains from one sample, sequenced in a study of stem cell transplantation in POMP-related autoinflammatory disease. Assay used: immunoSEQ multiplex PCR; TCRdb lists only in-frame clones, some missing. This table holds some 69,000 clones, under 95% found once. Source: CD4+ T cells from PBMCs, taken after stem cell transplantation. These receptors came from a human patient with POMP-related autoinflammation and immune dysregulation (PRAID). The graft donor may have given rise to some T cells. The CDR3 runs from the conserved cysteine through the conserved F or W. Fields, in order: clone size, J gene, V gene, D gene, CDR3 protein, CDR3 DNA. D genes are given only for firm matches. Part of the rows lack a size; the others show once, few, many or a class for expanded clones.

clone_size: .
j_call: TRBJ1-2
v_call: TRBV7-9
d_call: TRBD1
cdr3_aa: CASSPQPGQLLRYGYTF
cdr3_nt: TGTGCCAGCAGCCCACAACCGGGACAGCTGCTCCGCTATGGCTACACCTTC

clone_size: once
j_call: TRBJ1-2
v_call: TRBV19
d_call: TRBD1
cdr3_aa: CASTADRGWANYGYTF
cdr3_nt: TGTGCCAGTACCGCGGACAGGGGGTGGGCTAACTATGGCTACACCTTC

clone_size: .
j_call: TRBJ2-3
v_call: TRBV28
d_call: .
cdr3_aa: CASSTVPGIRTDTQYF
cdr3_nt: TGTGCCAGCAGTACCGTGCCGGGTATTCGCACAGATACGCAGTATTTT

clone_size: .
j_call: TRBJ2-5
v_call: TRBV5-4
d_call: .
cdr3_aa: CASSLSLRAETQYF
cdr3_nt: TGTGCCAGCAGCTTGTCGCTCAGGGCAGAGACCCAGTACTTC

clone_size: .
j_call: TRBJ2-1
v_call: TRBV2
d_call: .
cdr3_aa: CASSEMGLYNEQFF
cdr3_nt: TGTGCCAGCAGTGAGATGGGTCTTTACAATGAGCAGTTCTTC

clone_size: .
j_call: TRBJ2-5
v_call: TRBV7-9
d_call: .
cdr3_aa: CASSPRQLALLGQETQYF
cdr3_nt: TGTGCCAGCAGCCCCCGGCAGCTGGCCCTTCTCGGGCAAGAGACCCAGTACTTC

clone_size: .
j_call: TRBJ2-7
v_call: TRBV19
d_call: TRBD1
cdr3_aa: CASSTTGGAVFKQYF
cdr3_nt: TGTGCCAGTAGTACCACAGGGGGCGCGGTATTCAAGCAGTACTTC

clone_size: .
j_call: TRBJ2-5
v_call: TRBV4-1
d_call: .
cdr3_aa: CASSQRLDQETQYF
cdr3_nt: TGCGCCAGCAGCCAACGACTGGACCAAGAGACCCAGTACTTC

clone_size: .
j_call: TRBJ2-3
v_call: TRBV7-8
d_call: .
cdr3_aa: CASSVVSTDTQYF
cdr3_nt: TGTGCCAGCAGCGTCGTTAGCACAGATACGCAGTATTTT

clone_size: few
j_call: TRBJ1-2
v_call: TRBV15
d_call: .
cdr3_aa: CATSRDRRTSGPYGYTF
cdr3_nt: TGTGCCACCAGCAGAGATCGAAGGACTTCCGGTCCCTATGGCTACACCTTC

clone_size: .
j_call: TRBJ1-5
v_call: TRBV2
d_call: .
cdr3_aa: CASSEEAGEHNQPQHF
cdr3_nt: TGTGCCAGCAGTGAAGAGGCAGGTGAGCACAATCAGCCCCAGCATTTT

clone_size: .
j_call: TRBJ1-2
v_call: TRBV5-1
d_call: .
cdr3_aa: CASSLGRQLGYTF
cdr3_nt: TGCGCCAGCAGCTTGGGGAGACAGTTGGGCTACACCTTC

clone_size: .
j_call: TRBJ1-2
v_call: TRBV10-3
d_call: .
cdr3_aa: CAINSAAGSEPFGGYTF
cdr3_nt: TGTGCCATCAACTCCGCGGCGGGCAGCGAACCTTTTGGGGGCTACACCTTC

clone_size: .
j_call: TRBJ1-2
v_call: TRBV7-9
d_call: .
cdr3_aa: CASSPTGSGYGYTF
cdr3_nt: TGTGCCAGCAGCCCTACAGGGAGCGGCTATGGCTACACCTTC

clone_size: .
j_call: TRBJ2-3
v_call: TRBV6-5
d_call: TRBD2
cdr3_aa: CASTSGGTTDTQYF
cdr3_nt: TGTGCCAGCACTAGCGGGGGGACCACAGATACGCAGTATTTT

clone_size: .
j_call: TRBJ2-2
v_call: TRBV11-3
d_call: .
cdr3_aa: CASSLSDWQGELFF
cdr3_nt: TGTGCCAGCAGCTTATCCGACTGGCAAGGGGAGCTGTTTTTT

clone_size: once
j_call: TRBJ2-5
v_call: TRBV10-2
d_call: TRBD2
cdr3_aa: CASSTGLAGGLEETQYF
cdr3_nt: TGCGCCAGCAGTACGGGACTAGCGGGAGGGCTGGAAGAGACCCAGTACTTC

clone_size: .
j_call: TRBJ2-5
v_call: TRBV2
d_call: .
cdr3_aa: CASGANRVIETQYF
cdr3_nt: TGTGCCAGCGGAGCTAACAGGGTAATTGAGACCCAGTACTTC

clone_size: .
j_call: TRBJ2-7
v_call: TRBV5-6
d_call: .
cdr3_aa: CASSRAGWGEQYF
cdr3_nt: TGTGCCAGCAGCCGAGCAGGTTGGGGCGAGCAGTACTTC

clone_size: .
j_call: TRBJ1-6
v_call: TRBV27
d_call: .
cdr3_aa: CASSSRDTGTNSPLHF
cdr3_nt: TGTGCCAGCTCATCCCGGGACACCGGAACCAATTCACCCCTCCACTTT

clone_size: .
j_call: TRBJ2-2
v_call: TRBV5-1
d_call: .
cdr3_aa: CASSLQEARTGELFF
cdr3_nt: TGCGCCAGCAGCCTCCAAGAGGCGCGAACCGGGGAGCTGTTTTTT

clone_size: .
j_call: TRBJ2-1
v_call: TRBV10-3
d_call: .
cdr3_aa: CATASGDRHNEQFF
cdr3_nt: TGTGCCACCGCCTCAGGTGACCGACACAATGAGCAGTTCTTC

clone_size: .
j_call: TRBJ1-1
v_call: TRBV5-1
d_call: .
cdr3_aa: CASSLGRESTEAFF
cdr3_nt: TGCGCCAGCAGCTTGGGGCGAGAGAGCACTGAAGCTTTCTTT

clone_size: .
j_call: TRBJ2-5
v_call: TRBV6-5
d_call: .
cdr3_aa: CASSPTSPPETQYF
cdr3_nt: TGTGCCAGCAGCCCGACTAGTCCCCCCGAGACCCAGTACTTC

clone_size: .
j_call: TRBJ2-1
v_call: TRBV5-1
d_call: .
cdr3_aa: CASSPWLDNEQFF
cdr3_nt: TGCGCCAGCAGCCCCTGGTTAGACAATGAGCAGTTCTTC

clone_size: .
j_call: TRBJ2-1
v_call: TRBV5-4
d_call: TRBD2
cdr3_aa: CASSIPTSGRGNEQFF
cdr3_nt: TGTGCCAGCAGCATCCCGACTAGCGGGAGAGGTAATGAGCAGTTCTTC

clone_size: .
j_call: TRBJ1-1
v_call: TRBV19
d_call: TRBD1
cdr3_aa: CASSIQPGQGAGTEAFF
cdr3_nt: TGTGCCAGTAGTATCCAACCGGGACAGGGGGCTGGAACTGAAGCTTTCTTT

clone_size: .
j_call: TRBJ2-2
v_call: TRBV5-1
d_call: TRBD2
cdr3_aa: CASSWRASGANTGELFF
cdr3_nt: TGCGCCAGCAGCTGGAGGGCTAGCGGGGCGAACACCGGGGAGCTGTTTTTT

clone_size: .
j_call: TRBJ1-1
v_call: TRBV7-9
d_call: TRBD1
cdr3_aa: CASRIPGQGDTEAFF
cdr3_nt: TGTGCCAGCAGGATCCCGGGACAGGGCGACACTGAAGCTTTCTTT

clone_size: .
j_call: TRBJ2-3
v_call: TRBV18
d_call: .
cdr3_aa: CASSPGLKGTDTQYF
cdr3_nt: TGTGCCAGCTCACCAGGCCTGAAGGGGACAGATACGCAGTATTTT

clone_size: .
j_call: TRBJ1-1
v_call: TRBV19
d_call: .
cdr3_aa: CASSSQGWTEAFF
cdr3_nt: TGTGCCAGTAGTTCGCAGGGGTGGACTGAAGCTTTCTTT

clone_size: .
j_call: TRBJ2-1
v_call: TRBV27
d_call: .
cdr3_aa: CASSLSPAQPGLFF
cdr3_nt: TGTGCCAGCAGTTTATCCCCAGCCCAGCCGGGGCTGTTCTTC

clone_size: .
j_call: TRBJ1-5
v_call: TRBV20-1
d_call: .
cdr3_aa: CSASHELNQPQHF
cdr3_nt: TGCAGTGCTAGTCATGAACTCAATCAGCCCCAGCATTTT

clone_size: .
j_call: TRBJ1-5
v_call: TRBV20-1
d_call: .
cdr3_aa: CSASFFRGRNQPQHF
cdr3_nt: TGCAGTGCTAGTTTCTTCCGGGGGAGGAATCAGCCCCAGCATTTT

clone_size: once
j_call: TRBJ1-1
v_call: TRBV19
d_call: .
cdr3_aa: CASRDTGNTEAFF
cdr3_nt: TGTGCCAGTAGGGATACTGGGAACACTGAAGCTTTCTTT

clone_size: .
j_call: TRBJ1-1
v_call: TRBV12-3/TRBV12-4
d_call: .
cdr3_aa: CASSLRATEAFF
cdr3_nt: TGTGCCAGCAGTTTGCGAGCCACTGAAGCTTTCTTT

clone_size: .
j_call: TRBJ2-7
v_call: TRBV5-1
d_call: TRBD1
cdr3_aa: CASSSRQGSYEQYF
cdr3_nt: TGCGCCAGCAGCTCCAGACAGGGTTCCTACGAGCAGTACTTC

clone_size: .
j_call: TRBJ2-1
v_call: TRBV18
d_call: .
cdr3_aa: CASRRVDEQFF
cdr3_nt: TGTGCCAGCCGGCGGGTGGATGAGCAGTTCTTC

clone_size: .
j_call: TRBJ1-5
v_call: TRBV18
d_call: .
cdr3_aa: CASSTDSSNQPQHF
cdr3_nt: TGTGCCAGCTCAACAGACAGTAGCAATCAGCCCCAGCATTTT

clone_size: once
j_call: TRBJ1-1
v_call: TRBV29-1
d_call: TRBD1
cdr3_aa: CSVEGPGGTEAFF
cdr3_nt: TGCAGCGTTGAAGGCCCAGGGGGCACTGAAGCTTTCTTT

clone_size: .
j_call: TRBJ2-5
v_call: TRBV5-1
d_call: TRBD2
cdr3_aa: CASSFGIAGGKETQYF
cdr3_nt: TGCGCCAGCAGCTTCGGGATAGCGGGGGGGAAAGAGACCCAGTACTTC

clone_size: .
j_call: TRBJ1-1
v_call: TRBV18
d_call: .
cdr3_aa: CASSPLWGNTEAFF
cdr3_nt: TGTGCCAGCTCACCACTATGGGGAAACACTGAAGCTTTCTTT

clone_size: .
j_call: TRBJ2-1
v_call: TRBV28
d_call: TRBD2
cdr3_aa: CASSLVAGVSFSYNEQFF
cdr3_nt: TGTGCCAGCAGTTTAGTAGCGGGAGTCTCCTTCTCCTACAATGAGCAGTTCTTC

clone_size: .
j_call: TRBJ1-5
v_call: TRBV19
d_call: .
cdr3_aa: CASTLGRSNQPQHF
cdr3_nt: TGTGCCAGTACCCTTGGCAGGAGTAATCAGCCCCAGCATTTT

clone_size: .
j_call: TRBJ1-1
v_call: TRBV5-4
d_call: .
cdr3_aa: CASSLGAVNTEAFF
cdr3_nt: TGTGCCAGCAGCTTGGGGGCGGTGAACACTGAAGCTTTCTTT